This T cell receptor beta chain was retrieved from a study of identical twins (dated by TCRdb to 2016 to 2018). At the level of the whole study: To test whether fetal clonotypes persist, the study used deep sequencing on TCR alpha and beta repertoires from monozygotic twins, unrelated adults of various ages, and cord blood. To rule out contamination, the twin experiments were replicated at different times with different library preparation protocols. Overall study results and their limits: Compared with coincidental sharing between unrelated individuals, an excess of low generation-probability sequences was observed among out-of-frame TCR alpha sequences shared between twins. Because the same donors could not be followed over many years, the conclusions depended on cross-sectional statistical analysis. Recombination models systematically underestimated out-of-frame TCR alpha sharing in monozygotic twins but agreed with sharing between unrelated individuals. Abundant cord blood beta clonotypes carried fewer insertions; young adult naive repertoires showed a weaker similar trend, while memory repertoires showed none. Invariant T cells such as MAIT and iNKT could partly confound zero-insertion analyses, though diverse VJ usage argued against this for most clonotypes. In beta out-of-frame sequences, excess twin sharing was weaker, because having fewer shared sequences lowered the signal-to-noise ratio.

Library preparation used 5' RACE. The listed sequencing device is Illumina HiSeq 2000. A universal primer binding site was introduced by template switching, and a unique molecular identifier was present in the final cDNA, enabling accurate counting of TCR cDNA molecules. Specific primers in the conserved constant-segment region were used to synthesize first-strand cDNA for TCR alpha and beta chains. To control for contamination, every cDNA library was double barcoded, receiving both a SMART-Mk sample barcode and Illumina barcodes. TruSeq adapter sequences and Illumina sample barcodes were added in two successive PCR steps. The Illumina HiSeq platform was used with custom primers to sequence TCR alpha and beta cDNA libraries. Concerning the study's data processing: Unique molecular identifiers were extracted from raw reads with MiGEC, and CDR3 positions were determined with MiXCR. For each individual, recombination models were inferred using an EM algorithm with the repgenHMM and IGoR tools. Shared clonotypes were analyzed with the tcR package in R, and sharing was normalized by the product of cloneset sizes. To study raw recombination free of thymic and clonal selection effects, out-of-frame nonproductive sequences were analyzed. The public sequencing data were trimmed at Q25 with fastp and processed into clonotypes with MiXCR by TCRdb, which kept only in-frame beta chains. Rows with one shared CDR3 protein collapse into an entry with the most common genes and DNA. None of the V and J calls come from the authors' own analysis; TCRdb made them. In this sample the table shows approximately 240,000 distinct CDR3 sequences, about 14% of which occur a single time. Approximately 8.8% of the sample is taken by the ten largest.

All donors were healthy Caucasians. Using Miltenyi CD45RO+ enrichment and human naive T-cell isolation kits, memory (CD45RO+) and naive T cells were isolated from PBMC. This clonotype turned up a few times. There is no known antigen for this receptor. No base quality information exists; no much larger clone differs at one position. V and J lose 7 bases and 0 bases, and a span of 8 bases separates them. Looking up the germline V gene (reference sequence) yields CDR1 LNHNV and CDR2 YYDKDF. The CDR3, from cysteine to phenylalanine, totals 13 residues. Of all the DNA, just the CDR3 is kept, 39 bases in frame from base 1.

The sample consisted of memory (CD45RO+) T cells sorted from blood. The cell subset or site label of this sample denotes: CD45RO+ enriched T cells. The chain is assembled from TRBV15 and TRBJ2-3; no D segment can be confidently identified. The source is a woman younger than 35 in good health. Read as DNA, the sequence is TGTGCCACCAAGGTGGGGAGCACAGATACGCAGTATTTT. The encoded protein is CATKVGSTDTQYF.